This T cell receptor (beta chain) was sequenced in a study of blood T cells in healthy people across ages. For the study at large: About one barcoded beta molecule per two T cells came from capture by template switching. Study-wide points: Possibly confounding the expanded clonotype changes was the fact that donor CMV status was unknown. Naive CD4+ cell counts and diversity both ran higher in long-lived than in aged donors.

A J-beta primer mix and a sample-barcoded 5' primer were used in a second PCR of roughly 7 to 12 cycles. TCRdb fed the 5' RACE reads into MiXCR, producing one record per CDR3 protein. The sample carries hundreds of thousands of distinct CDR3 sequences, 32% recorded once. The V end was cut by 7 bases, the J end by 5 bases, with 12 bases between. CDR1 SNHLY and CDR2 FYNNEI come from the germline V gene. This CDR3 spans 13 amino acids. This clonotype was detected many times. Its antigen is as yet unknown. Input material: blood. The sequence derives from a woman aged 80 or over in good health. The chain is built from TRBV2 and TRBJ1-5; tentatively, D is TRBD1 (5 bases). The CDR3 is CASNQGLDQPQHF. The CDR3 bases are TGTGCCAGCAATCAGGGTCTGGATCAGCCCCAGCATTTT.